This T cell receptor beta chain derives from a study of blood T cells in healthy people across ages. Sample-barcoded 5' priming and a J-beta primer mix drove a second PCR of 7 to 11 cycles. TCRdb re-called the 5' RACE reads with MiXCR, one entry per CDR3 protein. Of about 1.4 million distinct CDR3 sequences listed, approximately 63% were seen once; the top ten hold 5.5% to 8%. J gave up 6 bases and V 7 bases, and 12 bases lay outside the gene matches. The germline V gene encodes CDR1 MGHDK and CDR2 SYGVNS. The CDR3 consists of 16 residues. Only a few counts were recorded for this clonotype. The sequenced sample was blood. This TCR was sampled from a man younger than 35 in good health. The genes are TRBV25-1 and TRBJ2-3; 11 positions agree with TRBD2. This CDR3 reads CASTQGASGRSDTQYF. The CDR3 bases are TGTGCCAGCACACAAGGGGCTAGCGGGAGGTCGGATACGCAGTATTTT.